Following are 3 T cell receptor beta chains from one sample sequenced in a study of blood T cell repertoires in COVID-19. Some clones are missing from TCRdb's copy, which holds only in-frame ones; the method was immunoSEQ multiplex PCR. The table records fewer than 200,000 clones, 87% of them present only once. Sequenced: peripheral blood. These receptors all come from a man between 60 and 75 years old with active or convalescent COVID-19.

The chain has TRBV6-1 and TRBJ2-5, with TRBD2 matching 8 bases. J was trimmed by 9 bases and V by 3 bases; bases with no gene match: 15. This CDR3 is built from 16 residues. Germline-derived CDR1 and CDR2 are MNHNS and SASEGT. CDR3 loop: CASSESVAGRSRAQYF. CDR3 in DNA: TGTGCCAGCAGTGAGTCGGTAGCGGGGCGGTCTCGGGCCCAGTACTTC.

On this clone itself: The same CDR3 also results from other DNA sequences found in this sample. The chain carries TRBV2 and TRBJ1-1; 9 bases fit TRBD1. The CDR3 spans 15 residues. V trimming: 4 bases; J trimming: 1 base; junction bases outside the gene matches: 4. Germline V CDR1 and CDR2: SNHLY, FYNNEI. CDR3 DNA sequence: TGTGCCAGCAGTGTACAGGGGGCTGGGAACACTGAAGCTTTCTTT. Its protein product is CASSVQGAGNTEAFF. The variable domain in full, completed from reference TRBV2 and TRBJ1-1, reads EPEVTQTPSHQVTQMGQEVILRCVPISNHLYFYWYRQILGQKVEFLVSFYNNEISEKSEIFDDQFSVERPDGSNFTLKIRSTKLEDSAMYFCASSVQGAGNTEAFFGQGTRLTVV.

The chain combines TRBV3-1 (or the pseudogene TRBV3-2) with TRBJ2-6; a weak D match, TRBD1 (5 bases). In germline, CDR1 is LGHDT, CDR2 YNNKEL (reference sequence). The V end was cut by 2 bases, the J end by 2 bases, with 13 bases between. This CDR3 is built from 17 residues. This chain's CDR3 is CASSQSWAGTGANVLTF. The CDR3 DNA follows: TGTGCCAGCAGCCAATCATGGGCAGGGACTGGGGCCAACGTCCTGACTTTC.